This T cell receptor beta chain was obtained from a study of cytomegalovirus exposure and HLA in healthy donors. CDR3 size: 15 residues. Between the trimmed V and J ends, which lost 2 bases and 5 bases, there was a span of 14 bases. The V gene's germline CDR1 is LGHNA and CDR2 YSLEER. Amplification used 60 Vbeta primers and 13 Jbeta primers. Only in-frame clones appear in the TCRdb table, and some are missing; sequencing was by immunoSEQ multiplex PCR. The data hold tens of thousands of clones, with 69% observed a single time. A note on this clone: Its specificity is unknown.

Study-wide points: The study dropped some indistinguishable V segments, TRBV6-2 and TRBV6-3 among them. When analyzed later, a missense DCLRE1C variant was found to be linked to TCR beta V- and J-gene trimming.

The chain carries TRBV4-3 and TRBJ2-3, with a weak D call TRBD2 (5 bases). What was sequenced was PBMCs. This sequence was found in a man aged 50 to 60 in good health and CMV-seronegative. For the CDR3, the DNA is TGCGCCAGCAGCCAACTAGCCCACAAGGTAGATACGCAGTATTTT. Protein: CASSQLAHKVDTQYF.